This passage covers 11 T cell receptor beta chains from one sample sequenced in a study of T cell responses to AZD1222 COVID-19 vaccine. The data were produced by immunoSEQ multiplex PCR, yet TCRdb's version contains in-frame clones alone and is incomplete. The sample comprises 90,000 to 130,000 clones, 80% to 95% of which are singletons, and less than 2.5% rests with the top ten. The sequences come from peripheral blood, collected 28 days after the second AZD1222 dose. Every receptor here comes from an adult who received the AZD1222 COVID-19 vaccine.

This sequence joins TRBV5-1 and TRBJ1-5; D is possibly TRBD1 (6 bases). CDR1 is SGHRS, CDR2 YFSETQ, per germline. The ends were cut back, 9 bases at V and 0 bases at J, with 19 bases in the middle. There are 16 residues in the CDR3. CDR3 nucleotides: TGCGCCACCCCTCCCGGGACACGATATAGCAATCAGCCCCAGCATTTT. It is translated as CATPPGTRYSNQPQHF.

The rearrangement joins TRBV18 to TRBJ1-1, with 7 positions matching TRBD1. Trimming at V came to 3 bases and at J to 7 bases, leaving 14 bases not matched to a gene. There are 16 residues in the CDR3. Per germline, CDR1 KGHSH and CDR2 LQKENI. As DNA, the CDR3 is TGTGCCAGCTCACCCCGCCATGGACAGGCACCCCTTGAAGCTTTCTTT. Protein product: CASSPRHGQAPLEAFF. Drawing the rest from reference TRBV18 and TRBJ1-1, the complete variable domain is NAGVMQNPRHLVRRRGQEARLRCSPMKGHSHVYWYRQLPEEGLKFMVYLQKENIIDESGMPKERFSAEFPKEGPSILRIQQVVRGDSAAYFCASSPRHGQAPLEAFFGQGTRLTVV.

This clone turned up a few times. V gene TRBV19 combines with J gene TRBJ1-1; D is undetermined. Trimming left V 3 bases short and J 11 bases short, with 19 bases between. CDR3 size: 14 residues. Germline CDR1 and CDR2: LNHDA and SQIVND (reference sequence). CDR3 amino acids: CASSMLRDHRSAFF. The CDR3 bases are TGTGCCAGTAGTATGTTAAGAGATCATAGATCGGCTTTCTTT.

The J gene is TRBJ1-5, the V gene TRBV6-5; D is unclear. There are 12 residues in the CDR3. Germline V CDR1 and CDR2: MNHEY, SVGAGI. Trimming removed 6 bases at V and 6 bases at J, with 9 bases between. The DNA of the CDR3 is TGTGCCAGCAGCCCCGGCGGTCAGCCCCAGCATTTT. This translates into CASSPGGQPQHF.

The rearrangement uses TRBV5-6 and TRBJ1-5; D call uncertain. This CDR3 contains 16 residues. V dropped 5 bases and J dropped 3 bases, with 18 bases sitting between them. In germline, CDR1 is SGHDT, CDR2 YYEEEE. CDR3 protein: CASSSSATDLNQPQHF. Here the CDR3 DNA reads TGTGCCAGCAGTTCCTCCGCTACAGACCTCAATCAGCCCCAGCATTTT.

The V call is TRBV6-1, the J call TRBJ2-5, with a weak D call TRBD1 (6 bases). The CDR3 has 14 residues. Trimming shortened V by 6 bases and J by 5 bases, and 16 bases separated the two germline ends. CDR1 and CDR2 from the germline V gene are MNHNS and SASEGT. Here the CDR3 reads CASSSRQALETQYF. CDR3 DNA sequence: TGTGCCAGCAGCTCCCGACAGGCCTTGGAGACCCAGTACTTC.

This rearrangement joins TRBV19 to TRBJ1-2; 9 bases are a match to TRBD1. Germline V CDR1 and CDR2: LNHDA, SQIVND (reference sequence). The CDR3 loop spans 16 amino acids. Germline trimming cut 5 bases from V and 2 bases from J; bases unmatched to any gene: 9. The CDR3 loop reads CASSETGQGTNYGYTF. Written as DNA, the CDR3 is TGTGCCAGTAGTGAGACTGGACAGGGGACGAACTATGGCTACACCTTC.

This chain connects TRBV7-3 to TRBJ1-2, with D perhaps TRBD1 (6 bases). V was trimmed by 5 bases and J by 2 bases, leaving 9 bases between them. CDR1 SGHTA and CDR2 FQGTGA come from the germline V gene. This CDR3 has 13 residues. CDR3 sequence reads: CASSQDSNYGYTF. CDR3 sequence (DNA): TGTGCCAGCAGCCAGGACAGCAACTATGGCTACACCTTC.

The rearrangement joins TRBV2 to TRBJ2-6; 11 positions match TRBD1. The CDR3 sequence is 17 residues long. The V segment lost 7 bases and the J segment 2 bases; nucleotides outside the gene matches: 7. The germline V gene has CDR1 SNHLY and CDR2 FYNNEI. CDR3 in DNA: TGTGCCAGCATCCCCGGGACAGGGGGTACTGGGGCCAACGTCCTGACTTTC. Amino acids: CASIPGTGGTGANVLTF.

The chain employs TRBV9 and TRBJ1-2, with D perhaps matching TRBD1 (5 bases). V was shortened by 7 bases and J by 4 bases, with 14 bases between the two germline ends. The CDR3 contains 13 residues. The V gene's germline CDR1 is SGDLS and CDR2 YYNGEE. CDR3 in DNA: TGTGCCAGCCATCAGGGTTATAGCTATGGCTACACCTTC. Protein product: CASHQGYSYGYTF.

V is TRBV10-3 and J is TRBJ2-2; 8 nucleotides agree with TRBD2. Germline assignment: CDR1 ENHRY and CDR2 SYGVKD. The V and J ends lost 11 bases and 6 bases, in that order; junction bases with no gene match: 5. CDR3 length: 12 amino acids. The CDR3 reads CASRTSPGELFF. CDR3 nucleotides: TGTGCCTCCCGGACTAGCCCCGGGGAGCTGTTTTTT.